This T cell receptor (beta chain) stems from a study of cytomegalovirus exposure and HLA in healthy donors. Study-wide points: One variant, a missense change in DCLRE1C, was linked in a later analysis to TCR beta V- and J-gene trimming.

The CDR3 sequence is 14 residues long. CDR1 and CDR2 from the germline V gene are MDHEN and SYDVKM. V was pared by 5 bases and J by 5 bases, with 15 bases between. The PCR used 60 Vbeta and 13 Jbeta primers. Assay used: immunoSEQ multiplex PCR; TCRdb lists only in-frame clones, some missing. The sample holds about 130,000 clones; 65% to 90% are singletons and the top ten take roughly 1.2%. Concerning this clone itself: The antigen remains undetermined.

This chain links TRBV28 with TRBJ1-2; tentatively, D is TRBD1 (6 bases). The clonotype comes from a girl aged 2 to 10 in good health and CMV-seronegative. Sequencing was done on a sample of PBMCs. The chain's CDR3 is CASSQAGDRYGYTF. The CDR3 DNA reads TGTGCCAGCAGTCAAGCCGGTGACAGGTATGGCTACACCTTC.